These 15 T cell receptor beta chains were all obtained from the same sample, sequenced in a study of blood T cell repertoires in COVID-19. The table came from immunoSEQ multiplex PCR; TCRdb's copy has only in-frame clones and leaves some out. Of some 220,000 clones in the sample, 70% to 90% were seen once. The sequencing sample was made of peripheral blood. Receptor source: a man aged 50-60 years who had recovered from COVID-19.

V and J are TRBV7-9 and TRBJ2-3; TRBD1 aligns across 9 bases. CDR1 and CDR2 from the germline V gene are SEHNR and FQNEAQ (reference sequence). Trimming took 5 bases from V and 6 from J; bases not matched to a gene: 6. The CDR3 runs 14 residues. CDR3 in DNA: TGTGCCAGCAGCCACCGGACAGGGGCTGATACGCAGTATTTT. It codes for CASSHRTGADTQYF.

The count of this clone is one. The sample holds other DNA sequences that translate to the same CDR3. V and J are TRBV28 and TRBJ1-2; TRBD1 agrees at 11 bases. Trimming cost V 6 bases and J 5 bases; bases outside gene matches: 8. This CDR3 contains 15 residues. Germline assignment: CDR1 MDHEN and CDR2 SYDVKM. CDR3 DNA sequence: TGTGCCAGCAGCTTAGGACAGGGGGCTAGGTATGGCTACACCTTC. The encoded protein is CASSLGQGARYGYTF.

J is TRBJ1-2 and V is TRBV28, with a possible D match to TRBD1 (6 bases). This CDR3 is built from 14 residues. The ends were cut back, 6 bases at V and 5 bases at J, with 16 bases in the middle. CDR1 MDHEN and CDR2 SYDVKM come from the germline V gene. CDR3 nucleotide sequence: TGTGCCAGCAGGGGGGCTGGAGCGGTATATGGCTACACCTTC. Amino acid sequence: CASRGAGAVYGYTF.

The rearrangement joins TRBV28 to TRBJ2-7; the match to TRBD1 covers 8 bases. The CDR3 runs 14 residues. Looked up from germline, CDR1 is MDHEN and CDR2 is SYDVKM. Trimming cost V 7 bases and J 0 bases; bases outside gene matches: 5. CDR3 region: CASTSGQASYEQYF. The CDR3, as DNA: TGTGCCAGCACCTCGGGACAGGCCTCCTACGAGCAGTACTTC.

The rearrangement links TRBV27 to TRBJ2-7; TRBD2 matches 7 bases. Germline CDR1 MNHEY, CDR2 SMNVEV (reference sequence). V trimming: 5 bases; J trimming: 4 bases; junction bases outside the gene matches: 11. The CDR3 contains 15 residues. The CDR3 DNA reads as TGTGCCAGCAGTCTAGCCGGCGGGGGTTTGTACGAGCAGTACTTC. It translates to CASSLAGGGLYEQYF.

The chain joins TRBV11-2 to TRBJ2-7, with 12 bases aligning to TRBD2. The CDR3 spans 16 residues. The V segment lost 4 bases and the J segment 4 bases; nucleotides outside the gene matches: 8. The germline V gene encodes CDR1 SGHAT and CDR2 FQNNGV. CDR3 sequence: CASSSRLAGVLYEQYF. CDR3 bases: TGTGCCAGCAGCTCCAGACTAGCGGGAGTATTATACGAGCAGTACTTC.

The chain joins TRBV28 to TRBJ1-4; TRBD1 aligns across 7 bases. The CDR3 sequence is 13 residues long. Germline CDR1 reads MDHEN; CDR2 reads SYDVKM. The V gene end was trimmed by 6 bases and the J gene end by 4 bases; junction bases not matched to a gene: 2. CDR3 nucleotides: TGTGCCAGCAGGAGACAGGGTAATGAAAAACTGTTTTTT. Translation: CASRRQGNEKLFF.

The rearrangement uses TRBV18 and TRBJ2-7, with D unresolved. CDR3 length equals 14 residues. V dropped 3 bases and J dropped 2 bases, with 11 bases sitting between them. Looked up from germline, CDR1 is KGHSH and CDR2 is LQKENI. The CDR3 nucleotides read TGTGCCAGCTCACCCCGAGGAGCGCCCTACGAGCAGTACTTC. Its translation: CASSPRGAPYEQYF.

The rearrangement joins TRBV6-5 to TRBJ1-5; D is ambiguous. The CDR3 sequence is 14 residues long. Trimming stripped 10 bases from V and 4 bases from J, with 17 bases between. Per the germline V gene, CDR1 is MNHEY and CDR2 is SVGAGI. CDR3 sequence reads: CATYPGRLNQPQHF. For the CDR3, the DNA is TGTGCCACGTACCCGGGCAGACTAAATCAGCCCCAGCATTTT.

The rearrangement uses TRBV6-1 and TRBJ2-1, with TRBD2 matching 8 bases. The CDR3 covers 16 residues. CDR1 is MNHNS and CDR2 is SASEGT in the germline V gene. The junction had 9 bases not matched to a gene; V was cut back by 2 bases and J by 6 bases. The CDR3 sequence is CASSEHGGRMANEQFF. The CDR3 region has the DNA TGTGCCAGCAGTGAACACGGCGGGAGGATGGCCAATGAGCAGTTCTTC.

This chain joins TRBV28 and TRBJ2-5; 7 bases line up with TRBD1. Germline CDR1 reads MDHEN; CDR2 reads SYDVKM. This CDR3 is 13 amino acids long. Trimming at V came to 6 bases and at J to 5 bases, leaving 6 bases not matched to a gene. CDR3 residues: CASSPGQAETQYF. CDR3 DNA sequence: TGTGCCAGCAGCCCAGGACAGGCCGAGACCCAGTACTTC.

The gene calls are TRBV6-5 and TRBJ2-2; no clear D. This CDR3 spans 15 amino acids. The germline V and J ends were trimmed by 2 bases and 0 bases, with 7 bases remaining between them. Per germline, CDR1 MNHEY and CDR2 SVGAGI. CDR3 DNA: TGTGCCAGCAGTTACGAGTTAGCGAACACCGGGGAGCTGTTTTTT. Its translation: CASSYELANTGELFF.

This chain links TRBV5-1 with TRBJ1-1; 10 bases are shared with TRBD1. CDR1 SGHRS and CDR2 YFSETQ come from the germline V gene. This CDR3 has 14 residues. The V segment lost 4 bases and the J segment 5 bases; nucleotides outside the gene matches: 5. CDR3 DNA: TGCGCCAGCAGCACGGGACAGGGGAGAACTGAAGCTTTCTTT. It is translated as CASSTGQGRTEAFF.

V gene TRBV6-5 combines with J gene TRBJ2-7; 13 bases map to TRBD2. Germline values: CDR1 MNHEY, CDR2 SVGAGI. The CDR3 loop spans 15 amino acids. The trim removed 6 bases at V and 13 bases at J, leaving 15 bases unmatched. DNA of the CDR3: TGTGCCAGCAGCCTAAACGGACTAGCGGGAGCGGTTGGATACTTC. Protein: CASSLNGLAGAVGYF.

The V and J genes are TRBV5-1 and TRBJ1-2, with 7 bases that match TRBD1. Germline V lookup: CDR1 SGHRS, CDR2 YFSETQ. This CDR3 comprises 13 residues. V shed 4 bases, J shed 2 bases, and the junction held 2 bases outside the gene matches. CDR3 region: CASSTGQNYGYTF. The DNA of the CDR3 is TGCGCCAGCAGCACGGGACAGAACTATGGCTACACCTTC.